Listed here are 27 T cell receptor beta chains from one sample, sequenced in a study of identical twins. Each CDR3 protein gets one entry after TCRdb re-called the 5' RACE reads with MiXCR. Here the sample spans 240,000 or so distinct CDR3 sequences, about 13% being singletons. These data were likewise used in another study, on yellow fever vaccine responses in identical twins.

Sequencing was performed on memory (CD45RO+) T cells sorted from blood. All receptors come from a woman in her late teens or twenties in good health.

This clonotype has ten or more counts. This chain's CDR3 is CASSSGDSSTEAFF. In DNA form, the CDR3 reads TGCGCCAGCAGCTCAGGGGATAGCAGCACTGAAGCTTTCTTT. The rearrangement links TRBV5-1 to TRBJ1-1; the D gene is possibly TRBD1 (6 bases). Germline values: CDR1 SGHRS, CDR2 YFSETQ. V dropped 3 bases and J dropped 4 bases, with 13 bases sitting between them. This CDR3 has 14 residues.

This clonotype has more than one count but fewer than ten. The chain recombines TRBV2 with TRBJ2-3, with D unresolved. Trimming took 3 bases from V and 4 from J, leaving 2 bases between them. Germline CDR1 is SNHLY and CDR2 is FYNNEI. This CDR3 contains 11 residues. The CDR3 sequence: CASSESDTQYF. The CDR3 nucleotides read TGTGCCAGCAGTGAGTCAGATACGCAGTATTTT.

In this sample, this clonotype turned up many times. The chain uses TRBV20-1 and TRBJ2-1; D remains unclear. CDR1 DFQATT and CDR2 SNEGSKA come from the germline V gene (reference sequence). CDR3 length equals 11 residues. The V and J ends lost 3 bases and 7 bases respectively, with 7 bases between them. The CDR3 DNA reads TGCAGTGCTAGTTGGGGTAATGAGCAGTTCTTC. Residues: CSASWGNEQFF.

CDR3 in amino acids: CASSLARSETQYF. As DNA, the CDR3 is TGCGCCAGCAGCTTGGCGAGATCAGAGACCCAGTACTTC. The chain carries TRBV5-1 and TRBJ2-5; D gene unclear. Germline CDR1 reads SGHRS; CDR2 reads YFSETQ. V was cut by 0 bases and J by 4 bases, with 7 bases left in between. The CDR3 spans 13 residues.

The V and J genes are TRBV20-1 and TRBJ2-1; a possible D gene is TRBD2 (5 bases). The CDR3 runs to 12 residues. With 6 bases removed from V and 2 bases from J, the gap between germline ends came to 8 bases. Germline V CDR1 and CDR2: DFQATT, SNEGSKA (reference sequence). CDR3 loop: CSAHGAYNEQFF. In DNA form, the CDR3 reads TGCAGTGCCCACGGGGCCTACAATGAGCAGTTCTTC.

At least ten counts were recorded for this clonotype. The rearrangement links TRBV7-2 to TRBJ2-5; maybe TRBD2 (5 bases). Germline values: CDR1 SGHTA, CDR2 FQGNSA. The CDR3 has 14 residues. The V gene lost 4 bases and the J gene lost 1 base, with 10 bases spanning the gap. CDR3 DNA: TGTGCCAGCAGCTCATGGACTTTCCAAGAGACCCAGTACTTC. Protein sequence: CASSSWTFQETQYF.

This chain uses TRBV20-1 with TRBJ2-3; D ambiguous. CDR1 and CDR2 from the germline V gene are DFQATT and SNEGSKA (reference sequence). V lost 0 bases, J lost 3 bases, and 10 bases lay in between. The CDR3 covers 14 residues. CDR3 loop: CSARDRKGTDTQYF. The CDR3 region has the DNA TGCAGTGCTAGAGATCGAAAGGGTACAGATACGCAGTATTTT.

This clonotype was detected only a few times. This chain uses TRBV3-1 with TRBJ2-1; TRBD2 matches at 9 bases. This CDR3 spans 15 amino acids. The J segment lost 7 bases and the V segment lost 1 base, leaving 5 bases of the junction unmatched. The germline V gene has CDR1 LGHDT and CDR2 YNNKEL (reference sequence). CDR3 sequence: CASSQVRGGANEQFF. CDR3 nucleotides: TGTGCCAGCAGCCAAGTCCGCGGGGGGGCAAATGAGCAGTTCTTC.

This clonotype appeared a few times. The chain combines TRBV11-1 with TRBJ2-6, with 8 bases fitting TRBD1. The CDR3 is made up of 21 amino acids. Germline V gives CDR1 SGHAT, CDR2 FQDESV (reference sequence). Trimming at V came to 0 bases and at J to 0 bases, leaving 13 bases not matched to a gene. CDR3 sequence reads: CASSLAVVLDRGGSGANVLTF. CDR3 in DNA: TGTGCCAGCAGCTTAGCGGTGGTACTAGACAGGGGTGGCTCTGGGGCCAACGTCCTGACTTTC.

This clonotype was recorded at least ten times. The gene calls are TRBV5-1 and TRBJ1-1; TRBD1 aligns across 9 bases. Germline CDR1 SGHRS, CDR2 YFSETQ. V was clipped by 4 bases and J by 1 base; unmatched bases: 5. The CDR3 loop spans 15 amino acids. The CDR3 is CASSLGQGRNTEAFF. The CDR3, as DNA: TGCGCCAGCAGCCTCGGACAGGGGCGGAACACTGAAGCTTTCTTT. The full variable domain, its missing parts supplied by reference TRBV5-1 and TRBJ1-1, is KAGVTQTPRYLIKTRGQQVTLSCSPISGHRSVSWYQQTPGQGLQFLFEYFSETQRNKGNFPGRFSGRQFSNSRSEMNVSTLELGDSALYLCASSLGQGRNTEAFFGQGTRLTVV.

This chain connects TRBV15 to TRBJ2-1; the D call may be TRBD1 or TRBD2 (5 bases each). V was pared by 4 bases and J by 5 bases, with 18 bases between. CDR3 length equals 16 residues. Germline V gene sequence: CDR1 LNHNV, CDR2 YYDKDF (reference sequence). The CDR3 is CATSKHGAGYHNEQFF. DNA of the CDR3: TGTGCCACCAGCAAGCACGGGGCAGGGTACCACAATGAGCAGTTCTTC.

As DNA, the CDR3 is TGTGCCAGCAGTTTAAGTTGGCAGATGAATAGCAATCAGCCCCAGCATTTT. This codes for CASSLSWQMNSNQPQHF. The chain joins TRBV27 to TRBJ1-5; D unclear. From germline, CDR1 is MNHEY and CDR2 SMNVEV (reference sequence). This CDR3 has 17 amino acids. The V gene lost 2 bases and the J gene lost 0 bases, with 14 bases spanning the gap.

This clonotype was observed many times. V usage is TRBV29-1 and J usage is TRBJ1-3; D is perhaps TRBD1 (5 bases). Looked up from germline, CDR1 is SQVTM and CDR2 is ANQGSEA. V lost 3 bases and J lost 2, with 8 bases in between. This CDR3 has 13 amino acids. CDR3 sequence (DNA): TGCAGCGTTGACGGGGGACCTGGAAACACCATATATTTT. Translated: CSVDGGPGNTIYF.

This clonotype was picked up many times. The chain is built from TRBV6-1 and TRBJ1-5; tentative D call: TRBD1 (5 bases). Germline CDR1 is MNHNS and CDR2 is SASEGT. The V end was cut by 6 bases, the J end by 6 bases, with 12 bases between. CDR3 length: 13 amino acids. CDR3 DNA: TGTGCCAGCAGAGAACAGGCGAGTCAGCCCCAGCATTTT. Amino acids: CASREQASQPQHF.

This clonotype was detected only a few times. This chain connects TRBV5-1 to TRBJ2-5, with TRBD1 matching 11 bases. After removal of 4 bases from V and 5 bases from J, the junction contained 10 bases not matched to a gene. This CDR3 region has 16 residues. CDR1 and CDR2 (germline): SGHRS, YFSETQ. CDR3 protein: CASSTGQGASYETQYF. CDR3 nucleotides: TGCGCCAGCAGCACCGGACAGGGGGCTTCGTACGAGACCCAGTACTTC.

The chain links TRBV4-1 to TRBJ2-3; no clear D. The V end lost 7 bases, the J end lost 5 bases, and 19 bases lay between the germline ends. CDR1 and CDR2 (germline): MGHRA, YSYEKL. The CDR3 loop spans 15 amino acids. The CDR3 loop is CASTPEILRVDTQYF. The CDR3 region has the DNA TGCGCCAGCACCCCAGAAATCCTTCGCGTAGATACGCAGTATTTT.

This clonotype was seen a handful of times. The J gene is TRBJ1-4, the V gene TRBV27; 8 positions match TRBD1. V shed 3 bases and J 8 bases; nucleotides not matched to a gene: 5. CDR3 length equals 14 residues. Germline V gene lookup returns CDR1 MNHEY and CDR2 SMNVEV (reference sequence). The CDR3 DNA follows: TGTGCCAGCAGTTTTCAGGGGGCGCGAGAAAAACTGTTTTTT. Protein: CASSFQGAREKLFF.

There are many counts of this clonotype. The CDR3 nucleotides are TGCAGTGCTAGAGCCCCAGGATTGGGAGGGCCTTTTGGTAAAGATACGCAGTATTTT. This translates into CSARAPGLGGPFGKDTQYF. The chain couples TRBV20-1 to TRBJ2-3, with 7 nucleotides matching TRBD2. The J segment lost 5 bases and the V segment lost 1 base, leaving 21 bases of the junction unmatched. Germline V CDR1 and CDR2: DFQATT, SNEGSKA (reference sequence). This CDR3 is built from 19 residues.

The V and J genes are TRBV3-1 and TRBJ2-2; perhaps TRBD2 as D (6 bases). The germline V gene encodes CDR1 LGHDT and CDR2 YNNKEL (reference sequence). The CDR3 is 19 residues long. The ends were cut back, 4 bases at V and 2 bases at J, with 23 bases in the middle. The CDR3 DNA reads as TGTGCCAGCAGCCCACGCCCCCAACTTCTAGCGCGCAACACCGGGGAGCTGTTTTTT. Translated, it gives CASSPRPQLLARNTGELFF.

There are a few counts of this clonotype. This sequence joins TRBV20-1 and TRBJ2-1; 8 bases agree with TRBD2. Germline V gives CDR1 DFQATT, CDR2 SNEGSKA (reference sequence). V lost 1 base, J lost 1 base, and 15 bases stayed unmatched. This CDR3 has 19 residues. The CDR3, as DNA: TGCAGTGCTAGAGTTGGGTCTGCGGGGGGTCCGGGGTCCTACAATGAGCAGTTCTTC. Translated, it gives CSARVGSAGGPGSYNEQFF.

The table lists this clonotype with many counts. V is TRBV3-1 and J is TRBJ2-7, with unresolved D. The CDR3 sequence is 14 residues long. V lost 0 bases and J 4 bases, leaving 10 bases between the germline ends. From germline, CDR1 is LGHDT and CDR2 YNNKEL (reference sequence). The CDR3 protein is CASSQDLVSYEQYF. Written as DNA, the CDR3 is TGTGCCAGCAGCCAAGATTTGGTTTCGTACGAGCAGTACTTC.

This sequence joins TRBV4-2 and TRBJ2-5; 11 bases map to TRBD2. Per germline, CDR1 LGHNA and CDR2 YNFKEQ. The CDR3 runs to 15 residues. The V segment lost 4 bases and the J segment 3 bases; nucleotides outside the gene matches: 4. The CDR3 region has the DNA TGTGCCAGCAGCCCAGGGACTAGCGGAAAAGAGACCCAGTACTTC. The encoded protein is CASSPGTSGKETQYF.

This clonotype has a handful of counts. This chain joins TRBV7-8 and TRBJ2-5; 7 bases are a match to TRBD2. Per the germline V gene, CDR1 is SGHVS and CDR2 is FQNEAQ. The CDR3 is made up of 19 amino acids. V trimming: 6 bases; J trimming: 3 bases; junction bases outside the gene matches: 22. For the CDR3, the DNA is TGTGCCAGCAGTCTAACTAGCGCCCTTACCCGATGGGAAGAAGAGACCCAGTACTTC. Translation gives CASSLTSALTRWEEETQYF.

The J gene is TRBJ1-1, the V gene TRBV7-9, with a possible D match to TRBD1 (5 bases). CDR1 SEHNR and CDR2 FQNEAQ come from the germline V gene (reference sequence). Trimming left V 6 bases short and J 6 bases short, with 11 bases between. This CDR3 is 12 amino acids long. CDR3 sequence: CASRRGDPEAFF. CDR3 DNA: TGTGCCAGCAGGAGAGGGGACCCTGAAGCTTTCTTT.

The chain carries TRBV13 and TRBJ2-3; 7 positions match TRBD2. The CDR3 spans 16 residues. V lost 5 bases and J lost 0; bases outside the gene matches: 8. Per germline, CDR1 PRHDT and CDR2 FYEKMQ (reference sequence). Here the CDR3 reads CASSDSSGSSTDTQYF. The CDR3 region has the DNA TGTGCCAGCAGCGACAGTAGCGGGTCTAGCACAGATACGCAGTATTTT. Looking up the rest from reference TRBV13 and TRBJ2-3 gives the full variable domain: AAGVIQSPRHLIKEKRETATLKCYPIPRHDTVYWYQQGPGQDPQFLISFYEKMQSDKGSIPDRFSAQQFSDYHSELNMSSLELGDSALYFCASSDSSGSSTDTQYFGPGTRLTVL.

The chain employs TRBV7-2 and TRBJ1-3, with D perhaps TRBD1 (5 bases). Trimming removed 7 bases from V and 0 bases from J, with 13 bases in between. This CDR3 region has 15 residues. Germline V gene data show CDR1 as SGHTA and CDR2 as FQGNSA. CDR3 DNA sequence: TGTGCCAGCACACAGACAGCTTACTCTGGAAACACCATATATTTT. Translated: CASTQTAYSGNTIYF. The full variable domain, in which reference TRBV7-2 and TRBJ1-3 provide the parts outside the CDR3, is GAGVSQSPSNKVTEKGKDVELRCDPISGHTALYWYRQSLGQGLEFLIYFQGNSAPDKSGLPSDRFSAERTGGSVSTLTIQRTQQEDSAVYLCASTQTAYSGNTIYFGEGSWLTVV.

This clonotype was seen a few times. An end of the junction differs from the germline gene, which may be a read error. The chain joins TRBV7-7 to TRBJ2-7; D unclear. The CDR3 spans 13 residues. Germline V gene data show CDR1 as SSHAT and CDR2 as FNYEAQ (reference sequence). The CDR3: CASSPTPVHEQYF. In DNA form, the CDR3 reads TGTGCTAGCAGCCCTACACCGGTCCACGAGCAGTACTTC.